A single sample gave rise to the 9 T cell receptor beta chains below, sequenced in a study of T cell responses to AZD1222 COVID-19 vaccine. Assay: immunoSEQ multiplex PCR; the TCRdb copy retains only in-frame clones and omits some. Of about 150,000 clones in the sample, approximately 89% are singletons; the top ten hold around 1.3%. Sequenced material: peripheral blood, taken 28 days after the second AZD1222 dose. The receptors shown here come from an adult who received the AZD1222 COVID-19 vaccine.

The rearrangement joins TRBV5-4 to TRBJ2-2, with D maybe TRBD2 (7 bases). The CDR3 loop spans 14 amino acids. Germline values: CDR1 SGHNT, CDR2 YYREEE (reference sequence). Trimming cost V 2 bases and J 4 bases, with 9 bases left between them. In DNA, the CDR3 is TGTGCCAGCAGCTTCGGGGGGCCCACCGGGGAGCTGTTTTTT. Protein: CASSFGGPTGELFF.

The chain is built from TRBV5-1 and TRBJ1-1, with D unclear. The ends were cut back, 0 bases at V and 11 bases at J, with 8 bases in the middle. The CDR3 spans 11 residues. The germline V gene has CDR1 SGHRS and CDR2 YFSETQ. In nucleotides, the CDR3 is TGCGCCAGCAGCTTGGAAGGGTTTGCTTTCTTT. Translation gives CASSLEGFAFF.

The genes are TRBV19 and TRBJ2-6; TRBD1 aligns across 9 bases. Germline CDR1 reads LNHDA; CDR2 reads SQIVND (reference sequence). CDR3 length: 15 amino acids. V lost 7 bases, J lost 2 bases, and 3 bases stayed unmatched. CDR3 sequence: CASKDRGAGANVLTF. The CDR3 DNA is TGTGCCAGTAAGGACAGGGGAGCTGGGGCCAACGTCCTGACTTTC. The variable domain in full, with the rest retrieved from reference TRBV19 and TRBJ2-6, is DGGITQSPKYLFRKEGQNVTLSCEQNLNHDAMYWYRQDPGQGLRLIYYSQIVNDFQKGDIAEGYSVSREKKESFPLTVTSAQKNPTAFYLCASKDRGAGANVLTFGAGSRLTVL.

The chain carries TRBV28 and TRBJ1-3, with TRBD1 as a possible D gene (5 bases). V was trimmed by 11 bases and J by 4 bases, leaving 12 bases between them. The CDR3 contains 12 residues. Germline loops: CDR1 MDHEN, CDR2 SYDVKM. CDR3 bases: TGTGCCGGGGGAGTGGGGGGAAACACCATATATTTT. Protein product: CAGGVGGNTIYF.

CDR3 protein: CASSEPGPGVEKLFF. CDR3 nucleotides: TGTGCCAGCAGCGAGCCGGGTCCGGGGGTGGAAAAACTGTTTTTT. The chain combines TRBV7-9 with TRBJ1-4, with a weak D call TRBD1 (5 bases). The CDR3 contains 15 residues. Germline V gives CDR1 SEHNR, CDR2 FQNEAQ (reference sequence). Trimming removed 5 bases at V and 8 bases at J, with 18 bases between.

DNA of the CDR3: TGCGCCAGCAGCCAAGGGGTTGTAAATGAAAAACTGTTTTTT. It yields the protein CASSQGVVNEKLFF. J is TRBJ1-4 and V is TRBV4-1, with unresolved D. Trimming shortened V by 1 base and J by 5 bases, and 8 bases separated the two germline ends. CDR3 length: 14 amino acids. Germline V gives CDR1 MGHRA, CDR2 YSYEKL.

This clone was detected a few times. The rearrangement joins TRBV4-2 to TRBJ1-1; D remains ambiguous. This CDR3 spans 13 amino acids. Germline CDR1 and CDR2: LGHNA and YNFKEQ. V was clipped by 2 bases and J by 3 bases, with 7 bases between them. The CDR3 DNA sequence: TGTGCCAGCAGCCAATCGACCCACACTGAAGCTTTCTTT. Translating it yields CASSQSTHTEAFF.

The V gene is TRBV5-1, the J gene TRBJ1-2, with D perhaps matching TRBD1 (5 bases). Trimming left V 0 bases short and J 3 bases short, with 18 bases between. The CDR3 length is 17 residues. Germline-derived CDR1 and CDR2 are SGHRS and YFSETQ. The CDR3 sequence is CASSLGGDPVGDYGYTF. CDR3 in DNA: TGCGCCAGCAGCTTGGGGGGGGACCCGGTAGGGGACTATGGCTACACCTTC.

The rearrangement uses TRBV7-9 and TRBJ1-2; D possibly corresponds to TRBD1 (6 bases). This CDR3 spans 16 amino acids. Trimming removed 4 bases at V and 5 bases at J, with 20 bases between. Germline lookup yields CDR1 SEHNR and CDR2 FQNEAQ (reference sequence). CDR3 DNA: TGTGCCAGCAGCTCCCAGACAGGCTTTGGAGGATATGGCTACACCTTC. Translation gives CASSSQTGFGGYGYTF.